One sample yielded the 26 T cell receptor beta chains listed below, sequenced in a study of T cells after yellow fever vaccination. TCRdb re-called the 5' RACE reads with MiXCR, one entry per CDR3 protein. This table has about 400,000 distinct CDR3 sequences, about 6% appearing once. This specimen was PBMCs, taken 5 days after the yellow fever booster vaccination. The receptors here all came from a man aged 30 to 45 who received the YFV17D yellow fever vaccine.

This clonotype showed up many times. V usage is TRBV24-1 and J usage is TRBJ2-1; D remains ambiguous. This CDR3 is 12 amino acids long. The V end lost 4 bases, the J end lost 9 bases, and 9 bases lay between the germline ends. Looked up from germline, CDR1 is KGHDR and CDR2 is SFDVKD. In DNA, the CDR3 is TGTGCCACCAGTGAGTTAGCCGGTGAGCAGTTCTTC. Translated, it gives CATSELAGEQFF.

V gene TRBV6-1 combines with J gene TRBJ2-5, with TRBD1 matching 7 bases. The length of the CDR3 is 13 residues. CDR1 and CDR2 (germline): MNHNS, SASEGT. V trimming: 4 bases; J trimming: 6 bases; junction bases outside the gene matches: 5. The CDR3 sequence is CASSVGQRQTQYF. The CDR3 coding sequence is TGTGCCAGCAGTGTGGGACAGCGGCAGACCCAGTACTTC.

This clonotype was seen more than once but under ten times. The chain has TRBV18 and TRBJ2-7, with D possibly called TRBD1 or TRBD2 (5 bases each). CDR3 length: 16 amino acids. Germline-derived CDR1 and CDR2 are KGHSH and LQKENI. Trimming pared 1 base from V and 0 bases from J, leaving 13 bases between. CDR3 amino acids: CASSPLSGRSSYEQYF. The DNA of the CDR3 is TGTGCCAGCTCACCACTCTCGGGACGGAGCTCCTACGAGCAGTACTTC.

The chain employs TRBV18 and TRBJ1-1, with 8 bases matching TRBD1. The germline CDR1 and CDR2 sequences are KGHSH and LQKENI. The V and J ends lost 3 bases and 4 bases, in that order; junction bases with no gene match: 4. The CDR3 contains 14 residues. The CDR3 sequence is CASSPARGRTEAFF. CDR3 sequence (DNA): TGTGCCAGCTCACCGGCCAGGGGGCGCACTGAAGCTTTCTTT.

CDR3 nucleotides: TGTGCCAGCAGCTTGGCCCGGGACCCGAGGGATAGCATTCAGTACTTC. Translation: CASSLARDPRDSIQYF. The rearrangement links TRBV5-5 to TRBJ2-4, with D possibly called TRBD1 or TRBD2 (5 bases each). The CDR3 length is 16 residues. The germline V gene has CDR1 SGHKS and CDR2 YYEKEE (reference sequence). V lost 0 bases, J lost 9 bases, and 19 bases lay in between.

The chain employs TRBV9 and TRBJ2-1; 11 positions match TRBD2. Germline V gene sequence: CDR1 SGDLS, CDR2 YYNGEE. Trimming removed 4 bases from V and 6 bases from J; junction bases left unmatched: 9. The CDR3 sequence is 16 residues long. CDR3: CASSTPGTSGGNEQFF. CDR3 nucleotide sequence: TGTGCCAGCAGCACCCCCGGGACTAGCGGCGGCAATGAGCAGTTCTTC.

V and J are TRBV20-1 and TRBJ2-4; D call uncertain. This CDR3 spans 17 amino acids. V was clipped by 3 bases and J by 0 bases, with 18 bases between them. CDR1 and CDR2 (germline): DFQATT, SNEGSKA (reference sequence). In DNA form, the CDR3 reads TGCAGTGCTAGTCGGGCGGCATTGGGTTTAGCCAAAAACATTCAGTACTTC. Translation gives CSASRAALGLAKNIQYF.

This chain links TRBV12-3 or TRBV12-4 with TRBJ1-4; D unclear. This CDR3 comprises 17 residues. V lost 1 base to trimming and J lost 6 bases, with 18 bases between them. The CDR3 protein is CASSLGLLDPEDEKLFF. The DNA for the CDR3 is TGTGCCAGCAGTTTAGGTCTTTTGGATCCCGAGGATGAAAAACTGTTTTTT.

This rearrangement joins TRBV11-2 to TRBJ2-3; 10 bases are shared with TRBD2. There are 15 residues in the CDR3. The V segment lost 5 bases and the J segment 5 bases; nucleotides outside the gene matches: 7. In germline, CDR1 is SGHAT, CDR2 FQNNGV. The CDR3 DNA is TGTGCCAGCAGCGACAGCGGGAGGGCCTTAGATACGCAGTATTTT. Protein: CASSDSGRALDTQYF. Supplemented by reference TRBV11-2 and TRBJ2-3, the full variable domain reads EAGVAQSPRYKIIEKRQSVAFWCNPISGHATLYWYQQILGQGPKLLIQFQNNGVVDDSQLPKDRFSAERLKGVDSTLKIQPAKLEDSAVYLCASSDSGRALDTQYFGPGTRLTVL.

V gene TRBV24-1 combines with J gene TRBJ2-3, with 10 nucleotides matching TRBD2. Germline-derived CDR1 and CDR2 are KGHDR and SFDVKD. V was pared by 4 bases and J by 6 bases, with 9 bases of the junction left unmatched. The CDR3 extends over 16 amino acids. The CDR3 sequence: CATSEPLAGVTDTQYF. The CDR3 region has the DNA TGTGCCACCAGTGAGCCTCTAGCGGGAGTAACGGATACGCAGTATTTT.

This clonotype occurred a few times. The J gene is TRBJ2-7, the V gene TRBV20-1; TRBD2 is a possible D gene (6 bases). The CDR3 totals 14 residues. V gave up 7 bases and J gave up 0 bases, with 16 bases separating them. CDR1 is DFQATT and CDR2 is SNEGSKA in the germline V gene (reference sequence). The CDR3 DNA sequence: TGCAGTGGCACCGGGACTTGGCGCTCCTACGAGCAGTACTTC. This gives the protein CSGTGTWRSYEQYF.

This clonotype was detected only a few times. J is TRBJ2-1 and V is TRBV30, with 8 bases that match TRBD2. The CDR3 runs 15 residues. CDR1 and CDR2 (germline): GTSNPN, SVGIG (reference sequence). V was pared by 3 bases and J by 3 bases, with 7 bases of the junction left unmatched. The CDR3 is CAWRVAGFVYNEQFF. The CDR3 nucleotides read TGTGCCTGGAGAGTAGCGGGATTTGTCTACAATGAGCAGTTCTTC. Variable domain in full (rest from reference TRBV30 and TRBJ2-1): SQTIHQWPATLVQPVGSPLSLECTVEGTSNPNLYWYRQAAGRGLQLLFYSVGIGQISSEVPQNLSASRPQDRQFILSSKKLLLSDSGFYLCAWRVAGFVYNEQFFGPGTRLTVL.

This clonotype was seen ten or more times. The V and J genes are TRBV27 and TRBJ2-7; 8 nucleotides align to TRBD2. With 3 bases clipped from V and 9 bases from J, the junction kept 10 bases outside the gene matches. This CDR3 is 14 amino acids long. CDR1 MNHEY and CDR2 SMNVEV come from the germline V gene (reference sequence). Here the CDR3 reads CASSFRTSLTGQYF. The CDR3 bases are TGTGCCAGCAGTTTCAGGACTAGCTTGACGGGGCAGTACTTC.

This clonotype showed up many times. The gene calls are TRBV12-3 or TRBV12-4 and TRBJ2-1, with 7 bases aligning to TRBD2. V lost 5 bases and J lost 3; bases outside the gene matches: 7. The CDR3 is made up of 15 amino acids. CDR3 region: CASSETGGRYNEQFF. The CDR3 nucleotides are TGTGCCAGCAGTGAGACGGGAGGCCGCTACAATGAGCAGTTCTTC.

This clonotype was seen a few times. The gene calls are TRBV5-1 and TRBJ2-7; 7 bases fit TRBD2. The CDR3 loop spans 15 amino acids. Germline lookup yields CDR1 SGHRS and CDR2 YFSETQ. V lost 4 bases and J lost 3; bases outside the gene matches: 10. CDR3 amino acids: CASSIKLAANYEQYF. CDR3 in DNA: TGCGCCAGCAGCATAAAGCTAGCGGCAAACTACGAGCAGTACTTC.

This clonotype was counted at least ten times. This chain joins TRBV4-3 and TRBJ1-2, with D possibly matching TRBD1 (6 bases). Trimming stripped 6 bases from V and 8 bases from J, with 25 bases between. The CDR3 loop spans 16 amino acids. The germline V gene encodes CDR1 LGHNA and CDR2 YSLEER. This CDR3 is CASSSAPGGPIWGYTF. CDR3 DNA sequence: TGCGCCAGCAGTTCTGCCCCGGGGGGCCCCATTTGGGGCTACACCTTC.

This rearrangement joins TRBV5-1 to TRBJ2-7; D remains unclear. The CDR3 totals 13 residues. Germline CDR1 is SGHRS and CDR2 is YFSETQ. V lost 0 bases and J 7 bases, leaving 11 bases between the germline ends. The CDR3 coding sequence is TGCGCCAGCAGCTTGGAGGCACACCTTGAGCAGTACTTC. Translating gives CASSLEAHLEQYF.

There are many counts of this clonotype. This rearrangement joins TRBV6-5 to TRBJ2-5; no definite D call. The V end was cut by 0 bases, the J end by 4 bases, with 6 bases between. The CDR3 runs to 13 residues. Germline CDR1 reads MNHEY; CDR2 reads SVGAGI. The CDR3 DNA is TGTGCCAGCAGTTACTCGGACGGAGAGACCCAGTACTTC. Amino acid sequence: CASSYSDGETQYF.

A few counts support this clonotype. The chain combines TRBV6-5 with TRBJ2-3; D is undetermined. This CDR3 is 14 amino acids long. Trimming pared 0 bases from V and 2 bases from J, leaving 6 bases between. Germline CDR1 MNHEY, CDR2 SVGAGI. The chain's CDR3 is CASSYSSNTDTQYF. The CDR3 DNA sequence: TGTGCCAGCAGTTACTCTTCCAACACAGATACGCAGTATTTT.

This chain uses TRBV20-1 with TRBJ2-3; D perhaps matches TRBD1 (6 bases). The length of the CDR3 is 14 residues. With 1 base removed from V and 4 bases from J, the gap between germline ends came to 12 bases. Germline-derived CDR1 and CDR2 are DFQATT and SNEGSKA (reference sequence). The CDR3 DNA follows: TGCAGTGCTAGAGGGGAACAGGGCCCAGATACGCAGTATTTT. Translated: CSARGEQGPDTQYF.

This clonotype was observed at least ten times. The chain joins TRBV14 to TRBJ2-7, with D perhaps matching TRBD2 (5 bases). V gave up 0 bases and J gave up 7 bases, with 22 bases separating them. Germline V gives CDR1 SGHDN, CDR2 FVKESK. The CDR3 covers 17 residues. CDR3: CASSQDTWTGPWDEQYF. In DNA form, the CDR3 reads TGTGCCAGCAGCCAAGATACATGGACTGGCCCTTGGGATGAGCAGTACTTC.

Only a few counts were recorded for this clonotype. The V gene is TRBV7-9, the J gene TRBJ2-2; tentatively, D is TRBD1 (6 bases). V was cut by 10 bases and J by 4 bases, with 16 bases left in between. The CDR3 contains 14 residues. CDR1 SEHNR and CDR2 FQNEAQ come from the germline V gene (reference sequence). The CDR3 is CATFRGSSTGELFF. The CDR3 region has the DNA TGTGCCACCTTCAGGGGCAGCTCCACCGGGGAGCTGTTTTTT.

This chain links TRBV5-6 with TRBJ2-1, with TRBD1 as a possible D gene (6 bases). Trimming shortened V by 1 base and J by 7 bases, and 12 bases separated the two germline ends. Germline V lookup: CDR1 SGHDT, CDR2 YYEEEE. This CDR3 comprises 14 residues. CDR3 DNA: TGTGCCAGCAGCTTGAGGGGGTGGGGTAATGAGCAGTTCTTC. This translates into CASSLRGWGNEQFF.

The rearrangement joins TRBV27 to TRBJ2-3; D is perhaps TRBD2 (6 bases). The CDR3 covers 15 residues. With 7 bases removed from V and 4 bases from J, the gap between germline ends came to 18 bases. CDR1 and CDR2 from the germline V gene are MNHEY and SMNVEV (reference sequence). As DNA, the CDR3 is TGTGCCAGCAACACCCCACATCGGGGGTCAGATACGCAGTATTTT. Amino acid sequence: CASNTPHRGSDTQYF.

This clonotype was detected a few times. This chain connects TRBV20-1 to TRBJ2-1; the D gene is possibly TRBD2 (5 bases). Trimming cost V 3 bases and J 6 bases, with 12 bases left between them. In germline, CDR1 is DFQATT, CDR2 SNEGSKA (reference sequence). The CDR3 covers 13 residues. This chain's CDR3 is CSASGVRPNEQFF. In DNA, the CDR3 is TGCAGTGCTAGCGGGGTCAGGCCCAATGAGCAGTTCTTC.

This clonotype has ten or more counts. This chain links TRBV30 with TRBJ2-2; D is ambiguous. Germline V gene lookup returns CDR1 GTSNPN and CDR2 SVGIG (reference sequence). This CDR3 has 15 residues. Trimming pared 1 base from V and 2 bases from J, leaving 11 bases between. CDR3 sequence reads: CAWSGLDLNTGELFF. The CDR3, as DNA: TGTGCCTGGAGTGGCCTTGACTTAAACACCGGGGAGCTGTTTTTT.